The 2 T cell receptor beta chains in this list originate from one sample, sequenced in a study of Ad26.COV2.S vaccination and SARS-CoV-2 variants. The assay was immunoSEQ multiplex PCR, and TCRdb's table has in-frame clones only and misses some. The sample lists 6,500 to 8,000 clones; 84% were seen once. The input for sequencing was peripheral blood, taken after recovery from COVID-19. These receptors originate from a human donor who had recovered from COVID-19.

The table lists this clone with a count of one. The rearrangement joins TRBV30 to TRBJ2-7; TRBD1 is a possible D gene (6 bases). This CDR3 region has 14 residues. Germline CDR1 GTSNPN, CDR2 SVGIG (reference sequence). V lost 2 bases to trimming and J lost 2 bases, with 13 bases between them. In nucleotides, the CDR3 is TGTGCCTGGAGTACGGGACACGGTACCTACGAGCAGTACTTC. Translated: CAWSTGHGTYEQYF.

This chain connects TRBV5-4 to TRBJ2-3; TRBD2 agrees at 7 bases. In germline, CDR1 is SGHNT, CDR2 YYREEE (reference sequence). This CDR3 is 14 amino acids long. V shed 0 bases, J shed 4 bases, and the junction held 2 bases outside the gene matches. CDR3 DNA: TGTGCCAGCAGCTTGGGGGGGGGTCCAGATACGCAGTATTTT. This gives the protein CASSLGGGPDTQYF.